The next 20 T cell receptor beta chains were all read from a single sample in a study of cytomegalovirus exposure and HLA in healthy donors. Researchers ran the PCR with 60 Vbeta and 13 Jbeta primers. Only in-frame clones appear in the TCRdb table, and some are missing; sequencing was by immunoSEQ multiplex PCR. The table has more than 95,000 clones, 64% seen once. The sequenced material came from PBMCs. Receptors originate from a man between 60 and 75 years old in good health and CMV-seronegative.

The gene calls are TRBV5-1 and TRBJ1-1, with D hard to call. The CDR3 contains 14 residues. V lost 0 bases, J lost 1 base, and 7 bases lay in between. CDR1 SGHRS and CDR2 YFSETQ come from the germline V gene. Here the CDR3 DNA reads TGCGCCAGCAGCTTGGGGCAGGAGAACACTGAAGCTTTCTTT. It yields the protein CASSLGQENTEAFF. Using reference TRBV5-1 and TRBJ1-1 for the parts outside the CDR3, the full variable domain is KAGVTQTPRYLIKTRGQQVTLSCSPISGHRSVSWYQQTPGQGLQFLFEYFSETQRNKGNFPGRFSGRQFSNSRSEMNVSTLELGDSALYLCASSLGQENTEAFFGQGTRLTVV.

The chain has TRBV4-1 and TRBJ2-5; D may be TRBD1 (6 bases). V was shortened by 0 bases and J by 2 bases, with 13 bases between the two germline ends. The CDR3 spans 16 residues. Germline CDR1 reads MGHRA; CDR2 reads YSYEKL. The CDR3 DNA reads TGCGCCAGCAGCCAAGACCCCGTGACAGGACAAGAGACCCAGTACTTC. It yields the protein CASSQDPVTGQETQYF.

The chain combines TRBV11-2 with TRBJ2-5, with D possibly TRBD1 on 5 matching bases. CDR3 size: 15 residues. Germline CDR1 SGHAT, CDR2 FQNNGV. Trimming removed 1 base from V and 4 bases from J, with 13 bases in between. CDR3 coding DNA: TGTGCCAGCAGCTTAGTTAGAACAGGACGAGAGACCCAGTACTTC. It encodes CASSLVRTGRETQYF.

The CDR3 DNA reads TGTGCCAGCAGCTTCATCGATACGCAGTATTTT. It codes for CASSFIDTQYF. J is TRBJ2-3 and V is TRBV11-2; unclear D gene. The CDR3 runs to 11 residues. Germline V gives CDR1 SGHAT, CDR2 FQNNGV. V dropped 3 bases and J dropped 6 bases, with 4 bases sitting between them.

The chain links TRBV19 to TRBJ2-1, with D hard to call. Trimming pared 6 bases from V and 0 bases from J, leaving 12 bases between. This CDR3 contains 15 residues. Germline V CDR1 and CDR2: LNHDA, SQIVND (reference sequence). The CDR3 protein is CASRLDRSSYNEQFF. CDR3 in DNA: TGTGCCAGTAGGCTTGACCGGAGCTCCTACAATGAGCAGTTCTTC.

The chain is built from TRBV7-2 and TRBJ1-2; tentatively, D is TRBD1 (6 bases). The CDR3 has 15 amino acids. The germline V gene has CDR1 SGHTA and CDR2 FQGNSA. The V end lost 3 bases, the J end lost 5 bases, and 16 bases lay between the germline ends. In DNA, the CDR3 is TGTGCCAGCAGCTTCAACAGGGCCTCCGGGTATGGCTACACCTTC. This codes for CASSFNRASGYGYTF.

The V and J genes are TRBV5-6 and TRBJ2-3; D gene unclear. Germline CDR1 and CDR2: SGHDT and YYEEEE. CDR3 size: 11 residues. Trimming removed 2 bases from V and 7 bases from J, with 5 bases in between. CDR3 sequence: CASSFQNTQYF. The CDR3 DNA reads TGTGCCAGCAGCTTTCAGAATACGCAGTATTTT.

This clone was seen more than once but under ten times. The CDR3 sequence: CASSLRSGGTDTQYF. Here the CDR3 DNA reads TGCGCCAGCAGCTTGAGGTCCGGGGGCACAGATACGCAGTATTTT. The V gene is TRBV5-1, the J gene TRBJ2-3; a weak D match, TRBD2 (5 bases). Germline lookup yields CDR1 SGHRS and CDR2 YFSETQ. The CDR3 extends over 15 amino acids. V was clipped by 1 base and J by 1 base, with 10 bases between them.

This clone showed up just a few times. The chain combines TRBV28 with TRBJ1-2; D is possibly TRBD1 (6 bases). The CDR3 spans 15 residues. V dropped 8 bases and J dropped 0 bases, with 16 bases sitting between them. The germline gives CDR1 MDHEN, CDR2 SYDVKM. The CDR3 is CASWSPGASNYGYTF. The CDR3 DNA reads as TGTGCCAGCTGGAGCCCAGGGGCATCTAACTATGGCTACACCTTC.

This rearrangement joins TRBV5-1 to TRBJ1-1, with no clear D. CDR1 is SGHRS and CDR2 is YFSETQ in the germline V gene. V gave up 0 bases and J gave up 11 bases, with 20 bases separating them. This CDR3 region has 15 residues. Here the CDR3 reads CASSLGRVADGLAFF. DNA of the CDR3: TGCGCCAGCAGCTTGGGTCGGGTTGCGGACGGACTGGCTTTCTTT.

V is TRBV28 and J is TRBJ1-5; D possibly corresponds to TRBD1 (5 bases). Germline assignment: CDR1 MDHEN and CDR2 SYDVKM. V was trimmed by 5 bases and J by 1 base, leaving 18 bases between them. There are 17 residues in the CDR3. CDR3 DNA: TGTGCCAGCAGTCCTTGGACACTACTCTCGAGCAATCAGCCCCAGCATTTT. Translation gives CASSPWTLLSSNQPQHF.

This clone was counted between two and nine times. The gene calls are TRBV7-3 and TRBJ2-6, with TRBD2 matching 7 bases. Trimming at V came to 5 bases and at J to 0 bases, leaving 10 bases not matched to a gene. In germline, CDR1 is SGHTA, CDR2 FQGTGA. The CDR3 is made up of 18 amino acids. The CDR3 is CASSPGTTFVSGANVLTF. CDR3 DNA sequence: TGTGCCAGCAGCCCAGGGACTACCTTCGTCTCTGGGGCCAACGTCCTGACTTTC.

This clone was found a few times. V usage is TRBV15 and J usage is TRBJ2-7, with D unclear. Trimming pared 3 bases from V and 3 bases from J, leaving 6 bases between. The CDR3 extends over 12 amino acids. The V gene's germline CDR1 is LNHNV and CDR2 YYDKDF (reference sequence). CDR3 protein: CATSRLGYEQYF. CDR3 nucleotide sequence: TGTGCCACCAGCAGGCTAGGCTACGAGCAGTACTTC.

The chain couples TRBV7-9 to TRBJ1-3; D ambiguous. This CDR3 comprises 13 residues. Trimming pared 6 bases from V and 4 bases from J, leaving 10 bases between. CDR1 and CDR2 from the germline V gene are SEHNR and FQNEAQ (reference sequence). The CDR3 is CASRQSTGNTIYF. In DNA, the CDR3 is TGTGCCAGCAGACAGAGCACCGGAAACACCATATATTTT.

J is TRBJ1-2 and V is TRBV7-9; 8 bases line up with TRBD1. Germline V lookup: CDR1 SEHNR, CDR2 FQNEAQ (reference sequence). Unmatched junction bases numbered 6, after V lost 5 bases and J lost 4 bases. There are 14 residues in the CDR3. Here the CDR3 DNA reads TGTGCCAGCAGCGTAGGACAGGGCGCCTATGGCTACACCTTC. Its translation is CASSVGQGAYGYTF.

A word on this clone: Other DNA sequences from this sample encode an identical CDR3 as well. V usage is TRBV6-1 and J usage is TRBJ1-1; 10 nucleotides align to TRBD1. Germline values: CDR1 MNHNS, CDR2 SASEGT. Trimming removed 6 bases from V and 4 bases from J; junction bases left unmatched: 2. This CDR3 has 13 amino acids. The CDR3 loop reads CASRGQGGTEAFF. The CDR3 DNA sequence: TGTGCCAGCAGAGGACAGGGGGGCACTGAAGCTTTCTTT.

J is TRBJ2-7 and V is TRBV6-6, with a weak D call TRBD1 (6 bases). This CDR3 contains 16 residues. The germline V gene encodes CDR1 MNHNY and CDR2 SVGAGI (reference sequence). The V end was cut by 3 bases, the J end by 2 bases, with 17 bases between. The CDR3 DNA is TGTGCCAGCAGTTATTCTTCCGGGACACCAACCTACGAGCAGTACTTC. Translation gives CASSYSSGTPTYEQYF.

This chain's CDR3 is CASSYSDTPSYEQYF. CDR3 sequence (DNA): TGTGCCAGCAGTTACTCAGACACCCCCTCCTACGAGCAGTACTTC. The chain is built from TRBV6-6 and TRBJ2-7; D is unclear. The length of the CDR3 is 15 residues. V lost 0 bases and J 0 bases, leaving 9 bases between the germline ends. Per the germline V gene, CDR1 is MNHNY and CDR2 is SVGAGI (reference sequence).

The chain couples TRBV9 to TRBJ2-3, with 8 bases aligning to TRBD1. This CDR3 has 15 residues. CDR1 and CDR2 from the germline V gene are SGDLS and YYNGEE. V lost 3 bases to trimming and J lost 4 bases; unmatched junction nucleotides: 7. The CDR3 DNA follows: TGTGCCAGCAGCGCAGGACAGGGTTTGGCAGATACGCAGTATTTT. Protein sequence: CASSAGQGLADTQYF.

The CDR3 is CASSSPGRGGVETQYF. DNA of the CDR3: TGTGCCAGCAGCTCACCGGGTAGGGGCGGTGTAGAGACCCAGTACTTC. V usage is TRBV7-2 and J usage is TRBJ2-5; perhaps TRBD1 as D (5 bases). The CDR3 spans 16 residues. Germline-derived CDR1 and CDR2 are SGHTA and FQGNSA. Trimming took off 4 bases at V and 4 bases at J, with 19 bases between the two ends.